Given below is one TCR beta chain in context. Its cognate antigen is unknown. These data belong to a study of shared clonotypes between healthy human individuals. Notes on the study in general: The rarefaction results pointed to incomplete sorted-subset sequencing despite large depth.

Germline loops: CDR1 MDHEN, CDR2 SYDVKM. V dropped 1 base and J dropped 6 bases, with 13 bases sitting between them. The CDR3 covers 15 residues. The assay was immunoSEQ multiplex PCR, and TCRdb's table has in-frame clones only and misses some. This sample has about 980,000 clones, with around three quarters found just once. This TCR was recovered from a man in his late teens or twenties in good health. This chain connects TRBV28 to TRBJ2-1; D unclear. The sequencing input was memory CD4+ T cells sorted from blood. Subset defined: CD45RA-negative fraction. The CDR3 DNA sequence: TGTGCCAGCAGTTTATACGGCGGTGGGCGCAATGAGCAGTTCTTC. Amino acids: CASSLYGGGRNEQFF.